One sample yielded the 18 T cell receptor beta chains listed below, sequenced in a study of shared clonotypes between healthy human individuals (dated by TCRdb to the early 2020s). Library preparation employed the immunoSEQ multiplex PCR assay. Imported from immuneACCESS, the table was reduced by TCRdb to in-frame sequences with V and J called. These copies leave out some clones; in studies compared against another copy, an unresolved V gene accounts for under half, and the cause of the remainder is not known. The sample data list roughly 2,500,000 clones, and roughly 93% of these were observed just once. Jointly, the top ten make up 0.36% of the sample. The sequenced sample was naive CD4+ T cells from PBMCs. Reading the label with the study, this specimen's cell subset or site is: CD45RA+ positively selected. The receptors were sampled from a man aged 18-30 years in good health. Some clones in this sample may be carry-over from other donors' samples.

V usage is TRBV5-1 and J usage is TRBJ2-5; TRBD2 aligns across 10 bases. From germline, CDR1 is SGHRS and CDR2 YFSETQ. The CDR3 extends over 15 amino acids. Trimming cost V 4 bases and J 7 bases; bases outside gene matches: 10. The CDR3 nucleotides are TGCGCCAGCAGCGCTGGACTAGCGGACGGGGGGACCCAGTACTTC. Amino acids: CASSAGLADGGTQYF.

The chain carries TRBV11-2 and TRBJ2-7; 8 nucleotides agree with TRBD1. Germline-derived CDR1 and CDR2 are SGHAT and FQNNGV. V gave up 5 bases and J gave up 6 bases; unmatched junction bases: 9. The CDR3 is 14 residues long. The CDR3 sequence is CASSIGTGWSEQYF. The DNA for the CDR3 is TGTGCCAGCAGCATAGGGACAGGTTGGTCCGAGCAGTACTTC.

The V call is TRBV5-4, the J call TRBJ2-7, with a possible D match to TRBD2 (5 bases). The CDR3 contains 13 residues. The germline V gene encodes CDR1 SGHNT and CDR2 YYREEE (reference sequence). The V and J ends lost 3 bases and 2 bases respectively, with 9 bases between them. Here the CDR3 DNA reads TGTGCCAGCAGCTCCGGGCGGGCCTACGAGCAGTACTTC. Protein: CASSSGRAYEQYF.

The chain recombines TRBV6-6 with TRBJ1-2, with D possibly TRBD1 on 6 matching bases. CDR1 is MNHNY and CDR2 is SVGAGI in the germline V gene (reference sequence). Deletions cut 6 bases from V and 4 bases from J, with 12 bases between. CDR3 size: 13 residues. As DNA, the CDR3 is TGTGCCAGCAGCAGGACAGCACTCTATGGCTACACCTTC. Translating it yields CASSRTALYGYTF.

This chain joins TRBV2 and TRBJ1-2; the D is unclear. Trimming removed 7 bases from V and 2 bases from J, with 11 bases in between. The germline gives CDR1 SNHLY, CDR2 FYNNEI. This CDR3 region has 13 residues. The CDR3: CASTPGLNYGYTF. DNA for the CDR3: TGTGCCAGCACCCCAGGACTCAACTATGGCTACACCTTC.

This clone is a singleton in its sample. The chain couples TRBV5-4 to TRBJ2-5, with 7 bases lining up with TRBD2. The ends lost 5 bases at V and 2 bases at J; junction bases unmatched: 9. Germline V CDR1 and CDR2: SGHNT, YYREEE (reference sequence). The CDR3 contains 15 residues. The DNA of the CDR3 is TGTGCCAGCAGACCCCGGTTGGGGGGGCAAGAGACCCAGTACTTC. Amino acids: CASRPRLGGQETQYF.

The genes are TRBV11-2 and TRBJ2-5, with 7 bases aligning to TRBD2. Germline CDR1 reads SGHAT; CDR2 reads FQNNGV. The CDR3 sequence is 16 residues long. V was pared by 2 bases and J by 2 bases, with 8 bases of the junction left unmatched. DNA for the CDR3: TGTGCCAGCAGCTTACTGGCGGGAGCGGGTCAAGAGACCCAGTACTTC. Translated, it gives CASSLLAGAGQETQYF.

The chain combines TRBV7-3 with TRBJ2-3; TRBD2 aligns across 7 bases. Germline V CDR1 and CDR2: SGHTA, FQGTGA. J lost 1 base, V lost 4 bases, and 8 bases had no gene match. CDR3 length: 16 amino acids. CDR3 bases: TGTGCCAGCAGCTCCAGCGGGGCGGGCGGCACAGATACGCAGTATTTT. Translation: CASSSSGAGGTDTQYF.

V is TRBV14 and J is TRBJ2-1, with D unclear. With 0 bases removed from V and 3 bases from J, the gap between germline ends came to 12 bases. The CDR3 sequence is 16 residues long. Looked up from germline, CDR1 is SGHDN and CDR2 is FVKESK. CDR3 sequence reads: CASSQDWRHSYNEQFF. In DNA form, the CDR3 reads TGTGCCAGCAGCCAAGATTGGCGGCACAGCTACAATGAGCAGTTCTTC.

The CDR3 reads CASTVLRDRANYGYTF. In nucleotides, the CDR3 is TGTGCCAGCACCGTCCTTAGAGACAGGGCTAACTATGGCTACACCTTC. The genes are TRBV7-9 and TRBJ1-2; 7 bases fit TRBD1. The CDR3 has 16 residues. With V trimmed by 7 bases and J by 0 bases, 11 bases remained unmatched. Germline loops: CDR1 SEHNR, CDR2 FQNEAQ (reference sequence).

The chain is built from TRBV5-6 and TRBJ1-2, with D perhaps TRBD1 (5 bases). This CDR3 region has 13 residues. Trimming took off 6 bases at V and 6 bases at J, with 15 bases between the two ends. Germline V gene sequence: CDR1 SGHDT, CDR2 YYEEEE. In DNA form, the CDR3 reads TGTGCCAGCACCCCGGGGGGTGGAAATGGCTACACCTTC. It codes for CASTPGGGNGYTF.

The chain uses TRBV10-2 and TRBJ1-2, with TRBD1 matching over 10 bases. Germline CDR1 and CDR2: WSHSY and SAAADI. V gave up 2 bases and J gave up 4 bases; unmatched junction bases: 4. The CDR3 length is 15 residues. As DNA, the CDR3 is TGCGCCAGCAGTGAGAGACAGGGGGCCTTCTATGGCTACACCTTC. The encoded protein is CASSERQGAFYGYTF.

This chain's CDR3 is CASRQTSSTVDEQFF. The CDR3 nucleotides read TGTGCCAGCAGGCAGACTAGCTCGACAGTTGATGAGCAGTTCTTC. V usage is TRBV2 and J usage is TRBJ2-1; 7 bases line up with TRBD2. Germline-derived CDR1 and CDR2 are SNHLY and FYNNEI. This CDR3 is built from 15 residues. With V trimmed by 6 bases and J by 8 bases, 13 bases remained unmatched.

This sequence joins TRBV6-5 and TRBJ2-7; 7 nucleotides align to TRBD1. The J segment lost 6 bases and the V segment lost 5 bases, leaving 7 bases of the junction unmatched. The CDR3 runs to 13 residues. CDR1 and CDR2 from the germline V gene are MNHEY and SVGAGI. CDR3 amino acids: CASSRDRDGEQYF. The CDR3 nucleotides read TGTGCCAGCAGTCGTGACAGGGATGGCGAGCAGTACTTC.

This chain uses TRBV6-5 with TRBJ2-5; no firm D call. TRBJ2-7 matches the DNA end more closely, so the J call is doubtful. Germline lookup yields CDR1 MNHEY and CDR2 SVGAGI. The CDR3 length is 14 residues. CDR3 bases: TGTGCCAGCAGGCCCCCTGGCGCAGCCTACGAGCAGTACTTC. It codes for CASRPPGAAYEQYF.

V and J are TRBV9 and TRBJ2-4; possibly TRBD2 for D (6 bases). Trimming took 4 bases from V and 3 from J, leaving 11 bases between them. The V gene's germline CDR1 is SGDLS and CDR2 YYNGEE. The CDR3 runs to 14 residues. The CDR3 sequence: CASSFGGDKNIQYF. The CDR3 region has the DNA TGTGCCAGCAGCTTCGGCGGGGACAAAAACATTCAGTACTTC.

The chain recombines TRBV5-1 with TRBJ2-2; perhaps TRBD1 as D (6 bases). Germline V gives CDR1 SGHRS, CDR2 YFSETQ. Between the trimmed V and J ends, which lost 4 bases and 1 base, there was a span of 17 bases. This CDR3 region has 17 residues. Written as DNA, the CDR3 is TGCGCCAGCAGCCCAACGGTCCAGGGGTTGAACACCGGGGAGCTGTTTTTT. Its protein is CASSPTVQGLNTGELFF.

The genes are TRBV7-2 and TRBJ1-1; a weak D match, TRBD1 (5 bases). The CDR3 has 15 amino acids. With 2 bases removed from V and 4 bases from J, the gap between germline ends came to 14 bases. Looked up from germline, CDR1 is SGHTA and CDR2 is FQGNSA. This CDR3 is CASSLRQGLSTEAFF. The CDR3 DNA follows: TGTGCCAGCAGCTTACGGCAGGGCCTAAGCACTGAAGCTTTCTTT.